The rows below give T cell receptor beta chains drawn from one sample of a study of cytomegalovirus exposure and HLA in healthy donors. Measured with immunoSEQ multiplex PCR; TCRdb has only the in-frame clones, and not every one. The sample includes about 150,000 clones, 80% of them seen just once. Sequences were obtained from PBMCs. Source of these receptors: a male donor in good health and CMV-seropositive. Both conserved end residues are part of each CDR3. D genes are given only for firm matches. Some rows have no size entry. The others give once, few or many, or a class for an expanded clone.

CASTTANEKLFF | TGTGCCAGCACGACAGCAAATGAAAAACTGTTTTTT | 12 | TRBJ1-4 | TRBV6-1 | - | -
CASSLRGGTEAFF | TGTGCCAGCAGTTTACGGGGGGGCACTGAAGCTTTCTTT | 13 | TRBJ1-1 | TRBV27 | - | -
CASSLRGSLNIQYF | TGCGCCAGCAGCTTGAGAGGGAGTCTAAACATTCAGTACTTC | 14 | TRBJ2-4 | TRBV5-1 | - | -
CASSSPSSGHYEQYF | TGTGCCAGCAGCTCACCAAGCTCAGGGCACTACGAGCAGTACTTC | 15 | TRBJ2-7 | TRBV7-9 | - | -
CASSIRGRENTEAFF | TGTGCCAGTAGTATCAGGGGGCGCGAGAACACTGAAGCTTTCTTT | 15 | TRBJ1-1 | TRBV19 | - | TRBD1
CASSALADTQYF | TGTGCCAGCAGCGCACTAGCAGATACGCAGTATTTT | 12 | TRBJ2-3 | TRBV13 | - | -
CASSSLRGLAGGTDTQYF | TGTGCCAGCAGCTCCCTACGCGGACTAGCGGGTGGCACAGATACGCAGTATTTT | 18 | TRBJ2-3 | TRBV7-9 | - | TRBD2
CASSLWSWEGSTDTQYF | TGTGCCAGCAGCTTATGGTCGTGGGAGGGAAGCACAGATACGCAGTATTTT | 17 | TRBJ2-3 | TRBV7-2 | few | TRBD2
CASSLDPVPEAFF | TGTGCCAGCAGCTTAGATCCGGTGCCTGAAGCTTTCTTT | 13 | TRBJ1-1 | TRBV11-3 | - | -
CSVETGSDEQYF | TGCAGCGTTGAAACCGGGAGCGACGAGCAGTACTTC | 12 | TRBJ2-7 | TRBV29-1 | - | -
CSSSLPVDTHSGANVLTF | TGTTCCAGCAGCTTGCCCGTGGACACCCACTCTGGGGCCAACGTCCTGACTTTC | 18 | TRBJ2-6 | TRBV7-9 | - | -
CASSLSGAGANVLTF | TGTGCCAGCAGCTTGTCAGGGGCTGGGGCCAACGTCCTGACTTTC | 15 | TRBJ2-6 | TRBV7-9 | - | -
CASSSGTGIGNTIYF | TGTGCCAGCAGCTCCGGGACAGGGATCGGAAACACCATATATTTT | 15 | TRBJ1-3 | TRBV7-9 | - | TRBD1
CASSAHTGELFF | TGTGCCAGCAGTGCTCACACCGGGGAGCTGTTTTTT | 12 | TRBJ2-2 | TRBV2 | - | -
CAIADREIYNEQFF | TGTGCCATCGCAGACCGGGAGATCTACAATGAGCAGTTCTTC | 14 | TRBJ2-1 | TRBV10-3 | - | -
CSSSLYGQGSLNEKLFF | TGTTCCAGCAGCTTATACGGACAGGGGAGCCTTAATGAAAAACTGTTTTTT | 17 | TRBJ1-4 | TRBV7-9 | - | TRBD1
CASSQRTSVRNEQFF | TGTGCCAGCAGTCAACGGACTAGCGTCCGGAATGAGCAGTTCTTC | 15 | TRBJ2-1 | TRBV7-8 | - | TRBD2
CASARGLTQHF | TGTGCCAGCGCCCGGGGTTTGACCCAGCATTTT | 11 | TRBJ1-5 | TRBV28 | - | -
CASSVQGSGTDTQYF | TGTGCCAGCAGCGTCCAGGGGAGTGGCACAGATACGCAGTATTTT | 15 | TRBJ2-3 | TRBV13 | once | -
CASSWTGVPSPLHF | TGCGCCAGCAGCTGGACAGGGGTCCCCTCACCCCTCCACTTT | 14 | TRBJ1-6 | TRBV5-1 | - | TRBD1
CASSLGRGEQYF | TGTGCCAGCAGTTTAGGGCGGGGCGAGCAGTACTTC | 12 | TRBJ2-7 | TRBV27 | - | -
CASSSPNYGYTF | TGTGCCAGCAGCAGCCCTAACTATGGCTACACCTTC | 12 | TRBJ1-2 | TRBV5-4 | few | -
CASRVGQRETQYF | TGTGCCAGCAGGGTGGGTCAGCGAGAGACCCAGTACTTC | 13 | TRBJ2-5 | TRBV28 | - | -
CASSFKGQRLGNTEAFF | TGTGCCAGCAGTTTTAAGGGGCAGAGACTGGGGAACACTGAAGCTTTCTTT | 17 | TRBJ1-1 | TRBV27 | few | -
CSVAVTGTDTQYF | TGCAGCGTTGCAGTGACAGGGACAGATACGCAGTATTTT | 13 | TRBJ2-3 | TRBV29-1 | - | TRBD1
CAWSPGRGNQPQHF | TGTGCCTGGAGTCCTGGGAGGGGCAATCAGCCCCAGCATTTT | 14 | TRBJ1-5 | TRBV30 | - | -
CASSLTQGREGPQYEQYF | TGTGCCAGCAGCTTAACGCAAGGGCGGGAGGGTCCCCAGTACGAGCAGTACTTC | 18 | TRBJ2-7 | TRBV7-3 | - | TRBD2
CASSLGLASDTQYF | TGTGCCAGCAGCCTAGGACTGGCCTCGGATACGCAGTATTTT | 14 | TRBJ2-3 | TRBV5-4 | - | -
CASRLQLAVTYNEQFF | TGTGCCAGCAGGCTGCAACTAGCGGTGACCTACAATGAGCAGTTCTTC | 16 | TRBJ2-1 | TRBV6-6 | - | TRBD2
CASTLGLEYSYEQYF | TGTGCCAGCACCCTAGGTTTAGAGTACTCCTACGAGCAGTACTTC | 15 | TRBJ2-7 | TRBV6-6 | - | -
CASSFLQETQYF | TGTGCCAGCAGTTTTCTCCAAGAGACCCAGTACTTC | 12 | TRBJ2-5 | TRBV25-1 | - | -
CASSRLPLAGVHNEQFF | TGTGCCAGCAGCCGCCTGCCTCTAGCGGGAGTCCACAATGAGCAGTTCTTC | 17 | TRBJ2-1 | TRBV7-9 | - | TRBD2
CASSKRCQAKQVGQNIQYF | TGTGCCAGCAGCAAAAGGTGCCAGGCCAAACAGGTTGGCCAAAACATTCAGTACTTC | 19 | TRBJ2-4 | TRBV5-6 | - | -
CASFLRGEQFF | TGTGCCAGTTTCCTTCGGGGGGAGCAGTTCTTC | 11 | TRBJ2-1 | TRBV2 | - | -
CASSADSVCF | TGTGCCAGCAGTGCTGATTCAGTCTGTTTT | 10 | TRBJ1-3 | TRBV6-1 | - | -
CASSLGLAGEGYTQYF | TGCGCCAGCAGCTTGGGGCTAGCGGGGGAAGGATATACGCAGTATTTT | 16 | TRBJ2-3 | TRBV5-1 | - | TRBD2
CASSLDRGHEQFF | TGTGCTAGCAGCCTGGACAGGGGGCATGAGCAGTTCTTC | 13 | TRBJ2-1 | TRBV7-7 | - | TRBD1
CASSLLGTDLDYGYTF | TGCGCCAGCAGCTTGCTTGGGACAGACCTAGACTATGGCTACACCTTC | 16 | TRBJ1-2 | TRBV5-1 | - | TRBD1
CASSPKDSSNYEQYF | TGTGCCAGCTCACCCAAAGACTCTTCCAACTACGAGCAGTACTTC | 15 | TRBJ2-7 | TRBV18 | once | -
CASSVWGAVSGELFF | TGTGCCAGCAGCGTATGGGGAGCCGTATCCGGGGAGCTGTTTTTT | 15 | TRBJ2-2 | TRBV11-2 | - | -
CASSYQGPGEQYF | TGTGCCAGCAGTTACCAGGGGCCAGGGGAGCAGTACTTC | 13 | TRBJ2-7 | TRBV6-5 | - | -
CASSLVGGETQYF | TGTGCCAGCAGCTTAGTAGGGGGCGAGACCCAGTACTTC | 13 | TRBJ2-5 | TRBV11-2 | - | TRBD1
CASSALASGANVLTF | TGCGCCAGCAGCGCGTTAGCATCTGGGGCCAACGTCCTGACTTTC | 15 | TRBJ2-6 | TRBV5-1 | - | -
CATGDRGPYEQYF | TGTGCCACCGGGGACAGGGGCCCCTACGAGCAGTACTTC | 13 | TRBJ2-7 | TRBV10-3 | - | TRBD1
CASSQDRRGEQFF | TGTGCCAGCAGCCAAGATCGCCGAGGTGAGCAGTTCTTC | 13 | TRBJ2-1 | TRBV4-2 | - | -
CASSGTGGLNEKLFF | TGTGCCAGCAGCGGAACAGGGGGCTTAAATGAAAAACTGTTTTTT | 15 | TRBJ1-4 | TRBV7-9 | few | TRBD1